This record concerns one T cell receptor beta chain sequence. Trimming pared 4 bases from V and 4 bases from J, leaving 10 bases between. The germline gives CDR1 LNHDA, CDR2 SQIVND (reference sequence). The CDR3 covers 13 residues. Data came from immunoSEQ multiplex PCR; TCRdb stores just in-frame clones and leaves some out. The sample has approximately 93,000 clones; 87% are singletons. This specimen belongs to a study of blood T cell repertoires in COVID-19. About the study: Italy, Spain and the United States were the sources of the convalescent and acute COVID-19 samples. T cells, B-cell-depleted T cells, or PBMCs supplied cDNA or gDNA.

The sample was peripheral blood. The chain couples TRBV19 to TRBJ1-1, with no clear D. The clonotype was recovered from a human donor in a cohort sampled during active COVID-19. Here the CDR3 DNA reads TGTGCCAGTAGTACCGACGGGTCCACTGAAGCTTTCTTT. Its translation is CASSTDGSTEAFF.